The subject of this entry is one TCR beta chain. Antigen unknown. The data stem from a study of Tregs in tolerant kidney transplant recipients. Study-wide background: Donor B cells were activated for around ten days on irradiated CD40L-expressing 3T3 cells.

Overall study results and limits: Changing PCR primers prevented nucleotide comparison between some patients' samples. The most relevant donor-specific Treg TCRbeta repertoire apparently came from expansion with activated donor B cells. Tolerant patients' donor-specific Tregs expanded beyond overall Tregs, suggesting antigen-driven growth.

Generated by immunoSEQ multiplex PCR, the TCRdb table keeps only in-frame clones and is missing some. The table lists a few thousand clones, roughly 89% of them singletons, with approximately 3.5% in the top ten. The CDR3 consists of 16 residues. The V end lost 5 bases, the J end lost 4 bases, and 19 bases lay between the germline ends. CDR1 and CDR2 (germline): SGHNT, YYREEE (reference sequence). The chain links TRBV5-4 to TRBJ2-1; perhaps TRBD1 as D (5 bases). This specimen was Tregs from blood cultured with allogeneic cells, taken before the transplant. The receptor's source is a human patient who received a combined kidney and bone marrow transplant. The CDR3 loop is CASSQTGLSGYNEQFF. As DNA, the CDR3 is TGTGCCAGCAGTCAAACAGGTCTCTCAGGGTACAATGAGCAGTTCTTC.